The next 21 T cell receptor beta chains were all read from a single sample in a study of blood T cell repertoires in COVID-19. Generated by immunoSEQ multiplex PCR, the TCRdb table keeps only in-frame clones and is missing some. This sample yields about 78,000 clones, of which over 75% are seen a single time; 7.5% to 10% belongs to the top ten. The source material was peripheral blood. All receptors derive from a human donor in a cohort sampled during active COVID-19.

V usage is TRBV4-1 and J usage is TRBJ1-6; a weak D match, TRBD1 (5 bases). Trimming removed 0 bases from V and 9 bases from J, with 15 bases in between. Germline CDR1 reads MGHRA; CDR2 reads YSYEKL. The CDR3 length is 16 residues. This CDR3 is CASSQERQGVGSPLHF. CDR3 nucleotide sequence: TGCGCCAGCAGCCAAGAGAGGCAGGGTGTAGGTTCACCCCTCCACTTT.

This clone has a single count. The rearrangement links TRBV11-2 to TRBJ1-6, with 9 positions matching TRBD1. This CDR3 has 15 residues. Germline lookup yields CDR1 SGHAT and CDR2 FQNNGV. V was clipped by 4 bases and J by 7 bases; unmatched bases: 5. CDR3: CASSSRQGDNSPLHF. In DNA, the CDR3 is TGTGCCAGCAGCTCGCGACAGGGGGACAATTCACCCCTCCACTTT. Combining the CDR3 with reference TRBV11-2 and TRBJ1-6 gives the whole variable domain EAGVAQSPRYKIIEKRQSVAFWCNPISGHATLYWYQQILGQGPKLLIQFQNNGVVDDSQLPKDRFSAERLKGVDSTLKIQPAKLEDSAVYLCASSSRQGDNSPLHFGNGTRLTVT.

V usage is TRBV19 and J usage is TRBJ1-2, with 12 bases matching TRBD1. The CDR3 length is 17 residues. The junction had 15 bases not matched to a gene; V was cut back by 5 bases and J by 8 bases. The germline V gene has CDR1 LNHDA and CDR2 SQIVND (reference sequence). The CDR3 reads CASSSRDRGRLGGGYTF. In DNA, the CDR3 is TGTGCCAGTAGTTCCCGGGACAGGGGGCGATTAGGAGGAGGCTACACCTTC.

This chain links TRBV30 with TRBJ2-1; the D gene is possibly TRBD1 (5 bases). From germline, CDR1 is GTSNPN and CDR2 SVGIG (reference sequence). V was cut by 0 bases and J by 4 bases, with 16 bases left in between. The CDR3 loop spans 16 amino acids. CDR3 region: CAWSVHQGFPYNEQFF. The CDR3, as DNA: TGTGCCTGGAGTGTACATCAGGGATTCCCATACAATGAGCAGTTCTTC. Based on the CDR3 plus reference TRBV30 and TRBJ2-1, the full variable domain is SQTIHQWPATLVQPVGSPLSLECTVEGTSNPNLYWYRQAAGRGLQLLFYSVGIGQISSEVPQNLSASRPQDRQFILSSKKLLLSDSGFYLCAWSVHQGFPYNEQFFGPGTRLTVL.

V and J are TRBV3-1 (or the pseudogene TRBV3-2) and TRBJ2-7; TRBD1 aligns across 7 bases. The CDR3 is 16 residues long. CDR1 and CDR2 (germline): LGHDT, YNNKEL (reference sequence). The ends lost 1 base at V and 2 bases at J; junction bases unmatched: 8. CDR3 bases: TGTGCCAGCAGCCAAGTTAGGACAGGCGGGCCCTACGAGCAGTACTTC. Protein: CASSQVRTGGPYEQYF.

The chain has TRBV28 and TRBJ1-2; D is unclear. CDR3 length equals 14 residues. Germline V lookup: CDR1 MDHEN, CDR2 SYDVKM. Trimming shortened V by 1 base and J by 8 bases, and 14 bases separated the two germline ends. The CDR3: CASSLFTEGGGYTF. The CDR3 DNA reads as TGTGCCAGCAGTTTATTTACGGAAGGAGGGGGCTACACCTTC.

The chain links TRBV4-1 to TRBJ2-7, with D perhaps TRBD2 (5 bases). Trimming left V 4 bases short and J 6 bases short, with 13 bases between. The germline V gene encodes CDR1 MGHRA and CDR2 YSYEKL. CDR3 length equals 13 residues. Here the CDR3 DNA reads TGCGCCAGCAGCCGCGGACTGACGGTCGAGCAGTACTTC. Its protein is CASSRGLTVEQYF.

This clone showed up just once. This chain connects TRBV5-1 to TRBJ2-5, with 12 bases fitting TRBD2. The CDR3 contains 18 residues. With 3 bases clipped from V and 0 bases from J, the junction kept 9 bases outside the gene matches. The V gene's germline CDR1 is SGHRS and CDR2 YFSETQ. CDR3 nucleotides: TGCGCCAGCAGCTCGGGAACTAGCGGGGGGTTGTACCAAGAGACCCAGTACTTC. Translating gives CASSSGTSGGLYQETQYF.

The chain carries TRBV6-2 or TRBV6-3 and TRBJ1-2; the D is unclear. The CDR3 spans 13 residues. Germline V lookup: CDR1 MNHEY, CDR2 SVGEGT. Trimming took 2 bases from V and 5 from J, leaving 9 bases between them. The CDR3 loop reads CASSYGRDYGYTF. The CDR3, as DNA: TGTGCCAGCAGTTACGGTCGGGATTATGGCTACACCTTC.

The V gene is TRBV2, the J gene TRBJ1-5; the D is unclear. There are 14 residues in the CDR3. Germline-derived CDR1 and CDR2 are SNHLY and FYNNEI. V was cut by 3 bases and J by 5 bases, with 11 bases left in between. CDR3 bases: TGTGCCAGCAGTGAGGAAAGGAGTTATCAGCCCCAGCATTTT. Its protein product is CASSEERSYQPQHF.

V and J are TRBV5-1 and TRBJ1-4, with D uncertain. The CDR3 covers 16 residues. V shed 3 bases and J shed 1 base, with 13 bases lying between them. Germline V CDR1 and CDR2: SGHRS, YFSETQ. In DNA form, the CDR3 reads TGCGCCAGCAGCTCCGACGCGTCAGGAACTAATGAAAAACTGTTTTTT. It codes for CASSSDASGTNEKLFF.

The chain is built from TRBV4-1 and TRBJ1-2; D is uncertain. V shed 1 base and J shed 10 bases, with 13 bases lying between them. Germline V CDR1 and CDR2: MGHRA, YSYEKL. This CDR3 has 13 amino acids. The CDR3 nucleotides read TGCGCCAGCAGCCAAGGCTTCTTTGGACTCTACACCTTC. As protein: CASSQGFFGLYTF.

The gene calls are TRBV5-6 and TRBJ1-2, with D maybe TRBD1 (5 bases). The CDR3 extends over 16 amino acids. Trimming stripped 0 bases from V and 7 bases from J, with 19 bases between. CDR1 SGHDT and CDR2 YYEEEE come from the germline V gene. CDR3 in DNA: TGTGCCAGCAGCTTGGGGTTTGGTAGGCAGGGTCGTGGCTACACCTTC. It yields the protein CASSLGFGRQGRGYTF. The entire variable domain, with the rest obtained from reference TRBV5-6 and TRBJ1-2, is as follows: DAGVTQSPTHLIKTRGQQVTLRCSPKSGHDTVSWYQQALGQGPQFIFQYYEEEERQRGNFPDRFSGHQFPNYSSELNVNALLLGDSALYLCASSLGFGRQGRGYTFGSGTRLTVV.

This clone was detected a few times. The chain is built from TRBV5-6 and TRBJ1-1; no clear D. CDR3 size: 11 residues. V was shortened by 0 bases and J by 7 bases, with 4 bases between the two germline ends. The V gene's germline CDR1 is SGHDT and CDR2 YYEEEE. In nucleotides, the CDR3 is TGTGCCAGCAGCTTGGACTATGAAGCTTTCTTT. As protein: CASSLDYEAFF.

This clone came up once. This chain links TRBV6-5 with TRBJ1-5; possible D gene TRBD1, 5 bases. Trimming shortened V by 7 bases and J by 7 bases, and 14 bases separated the two germline ends. The CDR3 consists of 13 residues. Per germline, CDR1 MNHEY and CDR2 SVGAGI. CDR3 sequence reads: CASNPGRGQPQHF. The CDR3 coding sequence is TGTGCCAGCAATCCAGGGAGGGGACAGCCCCAGCATTTT.

This clone was detected a few times. The chain combines TRBV27 with TRBJ1-5, with D maybe TRBD1 (6 bases). V lost 6 bases and J 11 bases, leaving 11 bases between the germline ends. There are 11 residues in the CDR3. Looked up from germline, CDR1 is MNHEY and CDR2 is SMNVEV (reference sequence). The CDR3 coding sequence is TGTGCCAGCAGGGGGGCCGGGTCCCAGCATTTT. This translates into CASRGAGSQHF.

The rearrangement links TRBV27 to TRBJ1-6, with 7 bases that match TRBD1. The CDR3 is made up of 15 amino acids. Germline trimming cut 3 bases from V and 6 bases from J; bases unmatched to any gene: 5. Germline values: CDR1 MNHEY, CDR2 SMNVEV (reference sequence). CDR3: CASSFSGTANSPLHF. CDR3 coding DNA: TGTGCCAGCAGTTTCTCGGGGACAGCTAATTCACCCCTCCACTTT.

J is TRBJ2-5 and V is TRBV28; D may be TRBD2 (6 bases). Germline CDR1 reads MDHEN; CDR2 reads SYDVKM. The CDR3 sequence is 16 residues long. V lost 6 bases and J 4 bases, leaving 21 bases between the germline ends. The CDR3 reads CASRSPGRGPGETQYF. The CDR3, as DNA: TGTGCCAGCAGATCACCCGGGCGGGGCCCGGGAGAGACCCAGTACTTC. Variable domain in full (rest from reference TRBV28 and TRBJ2-5): DVKVTQSSRYLVKRTGEKVFLECVQDMDHENMFWYRQDPGLGLRLIYFSYDVKMKEKGDIPEGYSVSREKKERFSLILESASTNQTSMYLCASRSPGRGPGETQYFGPGTRLLVL.

The chain uses TRBV5-1 and TRBJ2-5; 10 bases map to TRBD2. This CDR3 has 15 amino acids. Germline CDR1 and CDR2: SGHRS and YFSETQ. V shed 7 bases and J 2 bases; nucleotides not matched to a gene: 8. As DNA, the CDR3 is TGCGCCAGCGACGTGGGACTAGCGCAGCAAGAGACCCAGTACTTC. Translating it yields CASDVGLAQQETQYF.

A single count supports this clone. The chain is built from TRBV6-4 and TRBJ2-1; 12 positions match TRBD2. This CDR3 has 14 amino acids. The V gene's germline CDR1 is MRHNA and CDR2 SNTAGT. V dropped 2 bases and J dropped 15; count of bases not matched to a gene: 8. Here the CDR3 reads CASSDQLAGGPWFF. CDR3 DNA: TGTGCCAGCAGTGACCAACTAGCGGGGGGCCCGTGGTTCTTC.

The table lists this clone with many counts. The rearrangement joins TRBV25-1 to TRBJ2-7; D unclear. The CDR3 runs 13 residues. Germline assignment: CDR1 MGHDK and CDR2 SYGVNS. V shed 8 bases and J shed 6 bases, with 17 bases lying between them. CDR3 sequence: CASRAKFPCEQYF. The CDR3 coding sequence is TGTGCCAGCCGTGCTAAATTCCCCTGCGAGCAGTACTTC.